These T cell receptor beta chains were read from a single sample in a study of blood T cells in healthy people across ages. TCRdb re-called the 5' RACE reads through MiXCR, storing one row per CDR3 protein. The sample has 650,000 to 700,000 distinct CDR3 sequences; around 50% are singletons. Sequencing was performed on blood. Source of these receptors: an elderly woman in good health. Each CDR3 is given with its conserved first and last residue. The D gene is left open where the match is weak. Size values are once, few and many counts, or a class for expanded clones, and some rows have none.

abundance	v_gene	d_gene	j_gene	CDR3nt	CDR3aa
.	TRBV7-9	.	TRBJ2-7	TGTGCCAGCAGCTTAGTTCCAGGGTTCTACGAGCAGTACTTC	CASSLVPGFYEQYF
many	TRBV5-1	.	TRBJ2-4	TGCGCCAGCAGCACCGGACAGTGGGGCAAAAACATTCAGTACTTC	CASSTGQWGKNIQYF
.	TRBV15	TRBD1	TRBJ1-2	TGTGCCACCAGCAGAGACCTACAGGGGGCTGTTGGCTACACCTTC	CATSRDLQGAVGYTF
once	TRBV2	.	TRBJ2-5	TGTGCCAGCGCGTACCAAGAGACCCAGTACTTC	CASAYQETQYF
.	TRBV7-3	.	TRBJ2-3	TGTGCCAGCAGCCCCGCAAGGTGGGCAGATACGCAGTATTTT	CASSPARWADTQYF
.	TRBV4-1	.	TRBJ2-3	TGCGCCAGCAGCCAAGTGTGGGGGAGCACAGATACGCAGTATTTT	CASSQVWGSTDTQYF
.	TRBV12-3/TRBV12-4	TRBD2	TRBJ2-5	TGTGCCAGCAGTTTGGTTAGCGGGGCCGAGACCCAGTACTTC	CASSLVSGAETQYF
.	TRBV28	.	TRBJ2-3	TGTGCCAGCAGGAAGATAGGGGAGAATGTAGATACGCAGTATTTT	CASRKIGENVDTQYF
.	TRBV27	.	TRBJ2-7	TGTGCCAGCAGTTTAAGGGAGATACGCCACTCCTACGAGCAGTACTTC	CASSLREIRHSYEQYF
.	TRBV7-2	TRBD2	TRBJ2-3	TGTGCCAGCAGCCCAAATCTAGCGGGAGCGGAAGATACGCAGTATTTT	CASSPNLAGAEDTQYF
.	TRBV18	.	TRBJ2-2	TGTGCCAGCTCACCTTCCGCCAGCACCGGGGAGCTGTTTTTT	CASSPSASTGELFF
.	TRBV12-3/TRBV12-4	.	TRBJ2-4	TGTGCCAGCAGCTCAACGTTAGAGCGGTCCAAAAACATTCAGTACTTC	CASSSTLERSKNIQYF
many	TRBV3-1	.	TRBJ1-6	TGTGCCAGCAGCCAAGGAGACAGGTTCAATTCACCCCTCCACTTT	CASSQGDRFNSPLHF
.	TRBV20-1	TRBD2	TRBJ2-3	TGCAGTGCTAGAGACCCGGGCGGGGGGGACACAGATACGCAGTATTTT	CSARDPGGGDTDTQYF
.	TRBV11-2	.	TRBJ2-5	TGTGCCAGCAGCCCAGAGTGGCAGAGACAAGAGACCCAGTACTTC	CASSPEWQRQETQYF
few	TRBV18	TRBD1	TRBJ2-1	TGTGCCAGCTCACCGACAGGGCCCTCCAACAATGAGCAGTTCTTC	CASSPTGPSNNEQFF
.	TRBV20-1	TRBD2	TRBJ2-7	TGCAGTGCTGTTGCGGGAGGGGCTTACGAGCAGTACTTC	CSAVAGGAYEQYF
.	TRBV6-5	TRBD2	TRBJ2-7	TGTGCCAGCAGTCACGCCAGGGGACTAGCGGGAGAAACATCCGAGCAGTACTTC	CASSHARGLAGETSEQYF
.	TRBV20-1	TRBD2	TRBJ2-7	TGCAGTGCTAGAAAGGGACTAGTCTACGAGCAGTACTTC	CSARKGLVYEQYF
few	TRBV9	TRBD2	TRBJ2-1	TGTGCCAGCAGCCCAGGGACTAGAGAATATGAGCAGTTCTTC	CASSPGTREYEQFF
.	TRBV2	.	TRBJ2-1	TGTGCCAGCAGTGGAAATAGGACTCAGAACAATGAGCAGTTCTTC	CASSGNRTQNNEQFF
.	TRBV4-1	.	TRBJ2-1	TGCGCCAGCAGCCAAGGCCAAGCGTCCAATGAGCAGTTCTTC	CASSQGQASNEQFF
.	TRBV2	TRBD1	TRBJ2-7	TGTCCCAGCAGTTGGGGACAGGACGAGCAGTACTTC	CPSSWGQDEQYF
.	TRBV4-3	.	TRBJ2-4	TGCGCCAGCAGCCAAGAGCGGATAGGAAACATTCAGTACTTC	CASSQERIGNIQYF
.	TRBV6-2/TRBV6-3	.	TRBJ1-4	TGTGCCAGCAGCTCCGGGACGGTTGCAACTAATGAAAAACTGTTTTTT	CASSSGTVATNEKLFF
.	TRBV27	.	TRBJ1-4	TGTGCCAGCAGTTTATCGTGGGGAGGGATAGGCGAAAAACTGTTTTTT	CASSLSWGGIGEKLFF
.	TRBV29-1	TRBD2	TRBJ2-5	TGCAGCGTTGAACTAGCGGGAAGAGAGACCCAGTACTTC	CSVELAGRETQYF
few	TRBV11-3	TRBD2	TRBJ2-5	TGTGCCAGCAGCCCAGCGGGAGGTGAGACCCAGTACTTC	CASSPAGGETQYF
many	TRBV11-1	TRBD2	TRBJ2-3	TGTGCCAGCAGCTACATAGCGGGAGCCACAGATACGCAGTATTTT	CASSYIAGATDTQYF
many	TRBV4-1	.	TRBJ2-7	TGCGCCAGCAGCCAACCAATTGGACCAGCCGTGAGGGAGCAGTACTTC	CASSQPIGPAVREQYF
.	TRBV2	.	TRBJ1-4	TGTGCCAGCAGTGAAGGGACAGAGTGGGAAAAACTGTTTTTT	CASSEGTEWEKLFF
.	TRBV7-3	.	TRBJ1-2	TGTGCCAGCAGCTTAAGGGTGACGGGAACCGATGGCTACACCTTC	CASSLRVTGTDGYTF
.	TRBV11-1	TRBD2	TRBJ2-3	TGTGCCAGCAGCATAGCGGGAGACCGCACAGATACGCAGTATTTT	CASSIAGDRTDTQYF
.	TRBV30	.	TRBJ2-2	TGTGCCTGGAGTGTATCCGGGGAGCTGTTTTTT	CAWSVSGELFF
few	TRBV28	TRBD1	TRBJ1-2	TGTGCCAGCAGTTTGACAGGGGAGGGCTATGGCTACACCTTC	CASSLTGEGYGYTF
.	TRBV29-1	.	TRBJ2-7	TGCAGCGTGGTCCCTAGGAGCACATACGAGCAGTACTTC	CSVVPRSTYEQYF
many	TRBV12-3/TRBV12-4	.	TRBJ2-3	TGTGCCAGCAGTGAGGGGGGTTATAGCACAGATACGCAGTATTTT	CASSEGGYSTDTQYF
many	TRBV5-1	TRBD2	TRBJ2-7	TGCGCCAGCAGCGGGACTAACGAGCAGTACTTC	CASSGTNEQYF
.	TRBV9	.	TRBJ2-1	TGTGCCAGCAGCCTGCGTCGATCCAGCGGTGAGCAGTTCTTC	CASSLRRSSGEQFF